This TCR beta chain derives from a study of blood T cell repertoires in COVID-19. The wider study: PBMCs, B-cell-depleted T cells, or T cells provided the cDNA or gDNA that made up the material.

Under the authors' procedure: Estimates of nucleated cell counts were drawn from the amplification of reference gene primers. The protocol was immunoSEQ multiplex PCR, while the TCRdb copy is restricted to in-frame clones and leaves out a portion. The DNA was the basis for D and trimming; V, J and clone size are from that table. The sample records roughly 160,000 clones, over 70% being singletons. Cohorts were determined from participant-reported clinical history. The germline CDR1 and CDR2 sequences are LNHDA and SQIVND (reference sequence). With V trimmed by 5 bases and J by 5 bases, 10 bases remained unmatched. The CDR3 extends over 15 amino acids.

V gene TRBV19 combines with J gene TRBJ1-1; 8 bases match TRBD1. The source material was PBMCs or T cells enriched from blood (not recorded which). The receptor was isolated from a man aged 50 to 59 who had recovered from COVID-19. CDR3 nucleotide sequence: TGTGCCAGTAGTTCCTATGACAGGGGAGGAACTGAAGCTTTCTTT. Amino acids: CASSSYDRGGTEAFF.